The 22 T cell receptor beta chains in this list originate from one sample, sequenced in a study of identifying expanded T cells in peripheral blood. Libraries were prepared by immunoSEQ multiplex PCR; TCRdb keeps only in-frame clonotypes and omits some of them. The repertoire holds around 63,000 clones, 70% to 90% seen once, with 4.7% in the top ten. Sequencing was carried out using blood. The receptor source for this set is a person between 18 and 75 years old in good health.

This chain links TRBV7-2 with TRBJ2-3; 14 bases are a match to TRBD2. The germline V gene has CDR1 SGHTA and CDR2 FQGNSA. The CDR3 is 15 amino acids. J was trimmed by 8 bases and V by 4 bases; bases with no gene match: 5. DNA of the CDR3: TGTGCCAGCAGCTCGGGGACTAGCGGGAGATCTACGCAGTATTTT. Amino acid sequence: CASSSGTSGRSTQYF.

The chain couples TRBV27 to TRBJ2-7, with TRBD2 identical over 11 bases. Germline assignment: CDR1 MNHEY and CDR2 SMNVEV (reference sequence). CDR3 size: 14 residues. The V gene end was trimmed by 4 bases and the J gene end by 4 bases; junction bases not matched to a gene: 3. The CDR3, as DNA: TGTGCCAGCAGTTATCTAGCGGGAGGATACGAGCAGTACTTC. This sequence encodes CASSYLAGGYEQYF.

About this clone: No conserved phenylalanine or tryptophan is present at the end of the CDR3, so a read error is the likely explanation. V is TRBV2 and J is TRBJ2-7, with 13 positions matching TRBD2. Germline CDR1 reads SNHLY; CDR2 reads FYNNEI. CDR3 length: 15 residues. V shed 6 bases, J shed 5 bases, and the junction held 7 bases outside the gene matches. CDR3 protein: CASRALAGGPNEQYL. In nucleotides, the CDR3 is TGTGCCAGCAGGGCACTAGCGGGAGGGCCAAACGAGCAGTACCTC.

This clone turned up a few times. The chain carries TRBV6-1 and TRBJ2-7; a possible D gene is TRBD1 (5 bases). The V end was cut by 5 bases, the J end by 0 bases, with 14 bases between. CDR3 length equals 15 residues. The germline gives CDR1 MNHNS, CDR2 SASEGT. CDR3 loop: CASSHIDSSSYEQYF. The CDR3 nucleotides are TGTGCCAGCAGTCACATAGACAGCTCCTCCTACGAGCAGTACTTC.

The gene calls are TRBV2 and TRBJ2-1, with 13 bases fitting TRBD2. V was pared by 5 bases and J by 6 bases, with 7 bases of the junction left unmatched. The CDR3 is 16 amino acids. Per the germline V gene, CDR1 is SNHLY and CDR2 is FYNNEI. The chain's CDR3 is CASSRTSGGYFNEQFF. As DNA, the CDR3 is TGTGCCAGCAGTCGGACTAGCGGGGGATATTTCAATGAGCAGTTCTTC. Together with reference TRBV2 and TRBJ2-1, the CDR3 gives the full variable domain: EPEVTQTPSHQVTQMGQEVILRCVPISNHLYFYWYRQILGQKVEFLVSFYNNEISEKSEIFDDQFSVERPDGSNFTLKIRSTKLEDSAMYFCASSRTSGGYFNEQFFGPGTRLTVL.

The chain links TRBV6-6 to TRBJ2-1; weak D call: TRBD2 (5 bases). The CDR3 contains 11 residues. Trimming cost V 5 bases and J 7 bases, with 6 bases left between them. CDR1 is MNHNY and CDR2 is SVGAGI in the germline V gene (reference sequence). The CDR3 sequence is CASSERNEQFF. CDR3 DNA sequence: TGTGCCAGCAGTGAGCGGAATGAGCAGTTCTTC.

The chain couples TRBV19 to TRBJ1-2, with D unresolved. Trimming took 1 base from V and 4 from J, leaving 22 bases between them. This CDR3 has 18 residues. Germline lookup yields CDR1 LNHDA and CDR2 SQIVND (reference sequence). Written as DNA, the CDR3 is TGTGCCAGTAGTATAGGACCGAACCGTTTCCTGTCCTCCTATGGCTACACCTTC. Encoded protein: CASSIGPNRFLSSYGYTF.

This chain joins TRBV5-5 and TRBJ2-7; 8 bases match TRBD1. In germline, CDR1 is SGHKS, CDR2 YYEKEE (reference sequence). Losses at the gene ends were 0 bases for V and 3 bases for J; bases not matched to a gene: 2. The CDR3 is made up of 14 amino acids. The chain's CDR3 is CASSLGGQGYEQYF. Written as DNA, the CDR3 is TGTGCCAGCAGCTTGGGAGGACAGGGCTACGAGCAGTACTTC.

The CDR3 bases are TGTGCCAGCAGCCCACCCCTAACTGAAGCTTTCTTT. Its protein product is CASSPPLTEAFF. The chain links TRBV11-2 to TRBJ1-1; D is unresolved. Trimming removed 5 bases at V and 5 bases at J, with 9 bases between. Germline values: CDR1 SGHAT, CDR2 FQNNGV. The CDR3 is made up of 12 amino acids.

The chain employs TRBV4-1 and TRBJ2-2, with TRBD2 matching over 10 bases. CDR3 size: 17 residues. With 5 bases clipped from V and 5 bases from J, the junction kept 11 bases outside the gene matches. Per the germline V gene, CDR1 is MGHRA and CDR2 is YSYEKL. This chain's CDR3 is CASSFLLAGVRTGELFF. The DNA of the CDR3 is TGCGCCAGCAGCTTTTTGCTAGCGGGGGTAAGGACCGGGGAGCTGTTTTTT.

With regard to this clone: No DNA is shown, since the ends of the CDR3 on it are uncertain; the CDR3 is the one TCRdb lists. The chain joins TRBV21-1 to TRBJ1-1. TRBV21-1 has pseudogene status. With termini counted, the CDR3 has 17 amino acids. CDR3 residues: CASSKVAPGSMNTEAFF.

The CDR3 sequence: CATSRETRETQYF. In DNA, the CDR3 is TGTGCCACCAGCAGAGAGACGAGAGAGACCCAGTACTTC. The gene calls are TRBV15 and TRBJ2-5, with no clear D. With 0 bases removed from V and 4 bases from J, the gap between germline ends came to 6 bases. This CDR3 is built from 13 residues. CDR1 is LNHNV, CDR2 YYDKDF, per germline (reference sequence).

The chain uses TRBV6-1 and TRBJ1-2; D might be TRBD1 (6 bases). Germline V gene sequence: CDR1 MNHNS, CDR2 SASEGT. This CDR3 comprises 12 residues. V lost 7 bases and J 9 bases, leaving 15 bases between the germline ends. This CDR3 reads CASMRTGYSYTF. As DNA, the CDR3 is TGTGCCAGCATGAGAACAGGGTACAGCTACACCTTC.

In its sample, this clone was seen a few times. The chain joins TRBV7-3 to TRBJ2-2, with 12 bases aligning to TRBD1. CDR3 size: 15 residues. CDR1 and CDR2 (germline): SGHTA, FQGTGA. Losses at the gene ends were 5 bases for V and 6 bases for J; bases not matched to a gene: 4. CDR3 nucleotide sequence: TGTGCCAGCAGCCTAGGGACAGGGGGCGCCGGGGAGCTGTTTTTT. Encoded protein: CASSLGTGGAGELFF.

The chain carries TRBV5-1 and TRBJ2-7; TRBD1 agrees at 8 bases. CDR1 SGHRS and CDR2 YFSETQ come from the germline V gene. CDR3 length equals 15 residues. The V and J ends lost 0 bases and 7 bases, in that order; junction bases with no gene match: 9. The CDR3 DNA is TGCGCCAGCAGCTTGGCCGGGCAGGGGGCGGGAGAGCAGTACTTC. This codes for CASSLAGQGAGEQYF.

This clone was found once. The chain combines TRBV28 with TRBJ1-2; D perhaps matches TRBD1 (5 bases). Germline CDR1 MDHEN, CDR2 SYDVKM. The CDR3 spans 15 residues. Trimming shortened V by 5 bases and J by 7 bases, and 20 bases separated the two germline ends. CDR3 sequence reads: CASSIFEGDSGGYTF. Here the CDR3 DNA reads TGTGCCAGCAGTATTTTTGAGGGAGACAGCGGTGGCTACACCTTC.

The sample holds many counts of this clone. V and J are TRBV6-4 and TRBJ2-7; D perhaps matches TRBD1 (6 bases). V lost 0 bases to trimming and J lost 5 bases, with 11 bases between them. Per the germline V gene, CDR1 is MRHNA and CDR2 is SNTAGT. The CDR3 loop spans 14 amino acids. The CDR3: CASSDSVGADEQYF. CDR3 sequence (DNA): TGTGCCAGCAGTGACTCGGTGGGGGCGGACGAGCAGTACTTC.

V and J are TRBV7-9 and TRBJ2-7; TRBD1 matches 10 bases. This CDR3 has 15 amino acids. Germline CDR1 SEHNR, CDR2 FQNEAQ (reference sequence). The junction had 8 bases not matched to a gene; V was cut back by 5 bases and J by 4 bases. CDR3 sequence (DNA): TGTGCCAGCAGCCTACCGGGACAGGGGTATTACGAGCAGTACTTC. Translating it yields CASSLPGQGYYEQYF.

This clone was detected only once. The chain employs TRBV5-1 and TRBJ1-5; tentative D call: TRBD1 (6 bases). Deletions cut 0 bases from V and 3 bases from J, with 10 bases between. The CDR3 covers 15 residues. Germline values: CDR1 SGHRS, CDR2 YFSETQ. CDR3 loop: CASSLGTALNQPQHF. CDR3 nucleotides: TGCGCCAGCAGCTTGGGGACAGCCCTCAATCAGCCCCAGCATTTT.

This rearrangement joins TRBV5-4 to TRBJ1-4, with D tentatively TRBD1 (5 bases). CDR1 SGHNT and CDR2 YYREEE come from the germline V gene (reference sequence). V lost 0 bases and J 0 bases, leaving 9 bases between the germline ends. The CDR3 runs 16 residues. The chain's CDR3 is CASSLGDAATNEKLFF. In DNA, the CDR3 is TGTGCCAGCAGCTTGGGGGACGCTGCAACTAATGAAAAACTGTTTTTT.

The rearrangement uses TRBV5-1 and TRBJ1-2; perhaps TRBD1 as D (6 bases). The CDR3 extends over 14 amino acids. The germline V gene has CDR1 SGHRS and CDR2 YFSETQ. V was trimmed by 5 bases and J by 6 bases, leaving 17 bases between them. The CDR3 loop is CASRETGVENGYTF. DNA of the CDR3: TGCGCCAGCAGAGAGACAGGAGTAGAGAATGGCTACACCTTC.

The J gene is TRBJ2-2, the V gene TRBV6-6; D possibly corresponds to TRBD1 (6 bases). Looked up from germline, CDR1 is MNHNY and CDR2 is SVGAGI (reference sequence). The V end was cut by 0 bases, the J end by 3 bases, with 11 bases between. There are 16 residues in the CDR3. CDR3 loop: CASSYSSQGYTGELFF. The CDR3 region has the DNA TGTGCCAGCAGTTACTCGTCACAGGGATACACCGGGGAGCTGTTTTTT.